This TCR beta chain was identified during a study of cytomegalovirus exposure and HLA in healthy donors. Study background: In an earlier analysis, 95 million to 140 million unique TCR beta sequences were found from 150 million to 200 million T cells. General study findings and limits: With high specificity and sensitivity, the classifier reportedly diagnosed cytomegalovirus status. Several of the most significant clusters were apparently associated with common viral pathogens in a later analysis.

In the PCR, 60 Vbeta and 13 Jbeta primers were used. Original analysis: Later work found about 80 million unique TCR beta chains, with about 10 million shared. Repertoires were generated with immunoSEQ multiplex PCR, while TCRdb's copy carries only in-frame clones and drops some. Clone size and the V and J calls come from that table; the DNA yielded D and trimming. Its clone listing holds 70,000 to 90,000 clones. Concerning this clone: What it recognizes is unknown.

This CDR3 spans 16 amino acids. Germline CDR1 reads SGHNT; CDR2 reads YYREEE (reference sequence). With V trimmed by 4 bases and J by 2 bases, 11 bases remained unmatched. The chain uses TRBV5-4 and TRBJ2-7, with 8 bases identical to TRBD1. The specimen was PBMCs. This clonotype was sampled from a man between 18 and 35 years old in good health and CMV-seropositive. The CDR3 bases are TGTGCCAGCAGCCCGGAGGTCGGGACAGGCCCCTACGAGCAGTACTTC. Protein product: CASSPEVGTGPYEQYF.